The next 27 T cell receptor beta chains were all read from a single sample in a study of technical replicates of blood from several donors. Generated by immunoSEQ multiplex PCR, the TCRdb table keeps only in-frame clones and is missing some. The sample holds roughly 69,000 clones, under 98% seen once. The specimen was T cells isolated from PBMCs. These receptors all stem from a human donor in good health.

The V call is TRBV4-1, the J call TRBJ2-7, with D hard to call. The CDR3 spans 13 residues. Germline V lookup: CDR1 MGHRA, CDR2 YSYEKL. V shed 3 bases and J shed 2 bases, with 8 bases lying between them. CDR3: CASSHYQAYEQYF. The CDR3 region has the DNA TGCGCCAGCAGCCACTACCAAGCCTACGAGCAGTACTTC.

The chain carries TRBV6-5 and TRBJ2-1; TRBD1 matches at 9 bases. This CDR3 is built from 14 residues. CDR1 and CDR2 from the germline V gene are MNHEY and SVGAGI. V was pared by 5 bases and J by 4 bases, with 3 bases of the junction left unmatched. CDR3 in DNA: TGTGCCAGCAGTGGACAGGGGAGGTACAATGAGCAGTTCTTC. Amino acid sequence: CASSGQGRYNEQFF.

The V gene is TRBV9, the J gene TRBJ2-7, with 8 bases that match TRBD2. CDR1 and CDR2 (germline): SGDLS, YYNGEE. V lost 3 bases, J lost 6 bases, and 11 bases stayed unmatched. The CDR3 spans 15 residues. The CDR3 here is CASSGAGVFLGEQYF. The CDR3 DNA reads as TGTGCCAGCAGCGGAGCGGGGGTTTTTTTAGGCGAGCAGTACTTC.

This clone was counted a few times. The chain employs TRBV18 and TRBJ1-2; no definite D call. Germline V gene lookup returns CDR1 KGHSH and CDR2 LQKENI. The CDR3 extends over 14 amino acids. V lost 3 bases, J lost 7 bases, and 15 bases lay in between. DNA of the CDR3: TGTGCCAGCTCACCTACCCCACATGGTCCTGGCTACACCTTC. Its protein product is CASSPTPHGPGYTF.

The J gene is TRBJ2-7, the V gene TRBV5-1, with no clear D. V lost 1 base and J lost 5, with 7 bases in between. The CDR3 loop spans 12 amino acids. CDR1 and CDR2 from the germline V gene are SGHRS and YFSETQ. The CDR3 loop reads CASSLSSDEQYF. DNA for the CDR3: TGCGCCAGCAGCTTGAGTTCGGACGAGCAGTACTTC.

The genes are TRBV7-2 and TRBJ2-2; no clear D gene. This CDR3 is 13 amino acids long. V shed 2 bases and J shed 5 bases, with 6 bases lying between them. The germline CDR1 and CDR2 sequences are SGHTA and FQGNSA. The CDR3 here is CASSLFVTGELFF. CDR3 coding DNA: TGTGCCAGCAGCTTATTCGTAACCGGGGAGCTGTTTTTT.

V usage is TRBV5-4 and J usage is TRBJ2-7, with 8 bases fitting TRBD1. The CDR3 has 16 residues. Germline lookup yields CDR1 SGHNT and CDR2 YYREEE (reference sequence). J gave up 5 bases and V 3 bases, and 13 bases lay outside the gene matches. CDR3 loop: CASSSPPGQVIHEQYF. The CDR3 coding sequence is TGTGCCAGCAGCTCCCCTCCGGGACAGGTGATCCACGAGCAGTACTTC.

V usage is TRBV14 and J usage is TRBJ1-5, with 8 bases fitting TRBD1. Germline values: CDR1 SGHDN, CDR2 FVKESK. V lost 2 bases to trimming and J lost 1 base; unmatched junction nucleotides: 4. CDR3 length: 16 residues. The CDR3 bases are TGTGCCAGCAGCCAAAACGACAGGGGAAGCAATCAGCCCCAGCATTTT. This codes for CASSQNDRGSNQPQHF. Full variable domain (remainder filled in from reference TRBV14 and TRBJ1-5): EAGVTQFPSHSVIEKGQTVTLRCDPISGHDNLYWYRRVMGKEIKFLLHFVKESKQDESGMPNNRFLAERTGGTYSTLKVQPAELEDSGVYFCASSQNDRGSNQPQHFGDGTRLSIL.

This chain connects TRBV25-1 to TRBJ1-2; 10 bases agree with TRBD1. Germline V gene lookup returns CDR1 MGHDK and CDR2 SYGVNS. The CDR3 extends over 12 amino acids. J was trimmed by 8 bases and V by 4 bases; bases with no gene match: 1. In DNA form, the CDR3 reads TGTGCCAGCAGTGTGGACAGGGGGGGCTACACCTTC. Translated, it gives CASSVDRGGYTF.

The chain links TRBV14 to TRBJ2-1, with D possibly matching TRBD2 (6 bases). The germline V and J ends were trimmed by 3 bases and 9 bases, with 9 bases remaining between them. Looked up from germline, CDR1 is SGHDN and CDR2 is FVKESK. The CDR3 consists of 12 residues. The CDR3 region has the DNA TGTGCCAGCAGCCATCTGCGGGGTGAGCAGTTCTTC. It codes for CASSHLRGEQFF.

The chain uses TRBV7-3 and TRBJ2-1, with D possibly being TRBD2 (6 bases). V lost 3 bases, J lost 4 bases, and 10 bases lay in between. Germline loops: CDR1 SGHTA, CDR2 FQGTGA. The CDR3 runs to 14 residues. CDR3 amino acids: CASSLPGLYNEQFF. The CDR3 DNA reads TGTGCCAGCAGCTTGCCGGGACTTTACAATGAGCAGTTCTTC.

V is TRBV11-2 and J is TRBJ2-7, with 7 bases aligning to TRBD1. The CDR3 covers 13 residues. The germline V gene has CDR1 SGHAT and CDR2 FQNNGV. Unmatched junction bases numbered 3, after V lost 5 bases and J lost 2 bases. This CDR3 reads CASSLGTAYEQYF. CDR3 DNA sequence: TGTGCCAGCAGCCTTGGGACAGCCTACGAGCAGTACTTC.

The rearrangement joins TRBV2 to TRBJ2-7; D call uncertain. This CDR3 region has 14 residues. Per germline, CDR1 SNHLY and CDR2 FYNNEI. With 9 bases removed from V and 6 bases from J, the gap between germline ends came to 21 bases. This CDR3 is CASFNAGPVGEQYF. For the CDR3, the DNA is TGTGCCAGTTTCAACGCAGGCCCAGTGGGCGAGCAGTACTTC.

J is TRBJ2-2 and V is TRBV7-9, with 7 positions matching TRBD1. V trimming: 1 base; J trimming: 2 bases; junction bases outside the gene matches: 13. CDR3 length: 19 residues. CDR1 and CDR2 (germline): SEHNR, FQNEAQ (reference sequence). The CDR3: CASSLVGRLGGLNTGELFF. CDR3 DNA: TGTGCCAGCAGCTTAGTAGGAAGGCTAGGGGGCCTAAACACCGGGGAGCTGTTTTTT.

The V call is TRBV21-1, the J call TRBJ2-3; the D segment call TRBD1 is taken from the table without a DNA check. TRBV21-1 is termed a pseudogene. The CDR3 covers 15 residues. This chain's CDR3 is CASSKDRPYKDTQYF. The CDR3 nucleotides read TGTGCCAGCAGCAAGGACAGGCCCTATAAGGATACGCAGTATTTT.

The chain joins TRBV4-2 to TRBJ2-7; no definite D call. V was pared by 3 bases and J by 4 bases, with 7 bases between. The CDR3 runs to 12 residues. CDR1 LGHNA and CDR2 YNFKEQ come from the germline V gene. In DNA, the CDR3 is TGTGCCAGCAGCCATCTTAATTACGAGCAGTACTTC. This encodes CASSHLNYEQYF.

The chain uses TRBV6-5 and TRBJ1-1, with D possibly TRBD1 on 6 matching bases. CDR3 length: 15 residues. V was shortened by 6 bases and J by 4 bases, with 18 bases between the two germline ends. CDR1 is MNHEY and CDR2 is SVGAGI in the germline V gene. For the CDR3, the DNA is TGTGCCAGCAGACAGGACAGCCGATGGGGCACTGAAGCTTTCTTT. It specifies CASRQDSRWGTEAFF.

V is TRBV4-1 and J is TRBJ1-5, with TRBD1 matching 8 bases. The V gene end was trimmed by 5 bases and the J gene end by 7 bases; junction bases not matched to a gene: 7. The germline V gene encodes CDR1 MGHRA and CDR2 YSYEKL. The CDR3 is made up of 14 amino acids. The CDR3 sequence: CASSDRTGSQPQHF. The CDR3 DNA reads TGCGCCAGCAGCGATAGGACAGGGTCCCAGCCCCAGCATTTT.

The rearrangement joins TRBV5-1 to TRBJ2-3; 11 nucleotides line up with TRBD2. The CDR3 sequence is 15 residues long. In germline, CDR1 is SGHRS, CDR2 YFSETQ. Losses at the gene ends were 4 bases for V and 3 bases for J; bases not matched to a gene: 4. The CDR3 nucleotides are TGCGCCAGCAGCATAGCGGGAGGGGGAACAGATACGCAGTATTTT. Translation gives CASSIAGGGTDTQYF.

The J gene is TRBJ2-7, the V gene TRBV7-8, with TRBD1 matching 8 bases. The CDR3 is made up of 14 amino acids. Germline CDR1 reads SGHVS; CDR2 reads FQNEAQ. V was clipped by 3 bases and J by 6 bases; unmatched bases: 7. The CDR3 spells CASSFRTGLGEQYF. The CDR3 coding sequence is TGTGCCAGCAGCTTTCGGACAGGGCTCGGCGAGCAGTACTTC.

This clone was seen just once. This chain connects TRBV10-3 to TRBJ2-1; D is perhaps TRBD1 (5 bases). The CDR3 extends over 14 amino acids. V gave up 3 bases and J gave up 6 bases, with 12 bases separating them. CDR1 ENHRY and CDR2 SYGVKD come from the germline V gene. The CDR3 reads CAISDLGPRNEQFF. Written as DNA, the CDR3 is TGTGCCATCAGTGACCTGGGGCCTCGCAATGAGCAGTTCTTC.

The CDR3 loop is CASSFRVGGYTF. In DNA, the CDR3 is TGTGCCAGCAGCTTCAGGGTAGGCGGCTACACCTTC. This sequence joins TRBV7-7 and TRBJ1-2; a possible D gene is TRBD1 (5 bases). The V gene lost 3 bases and the J gene lost 8 bases, with 10 bases spanning the gap. Germline CDR1 is SSHAT and CDR2 is FNYEAQ (reference sequence). CDR3 length: 12 residues.

This clone appeared a single time. The chain employs TRBV2 and TRBJ2-5; D is possibly TRBD2 (6 bases). CDR1 and CDR2 from the germline V gene are SNHLY and FYNNEI. The CDR3 is 12 residues long. Trimming removed 7 bases at V and 2 bases at J, with 8 bases between. The CDR3 region has the DNA TGTGCCAGCATGACTAGACAAGAGACCCAGTACTTC. This encodes CASMTRQETQYF.

This clone came up once. J is TRBJ1-3 and V is TRBV6-6; D is unclear. Trimming cost V 2 bases and J 6 bases, with 8 bases left between them. Germline V gene sequence: CDR1 MNHNY, CDR2 SVGAGI (reference sequence). There are 13 residues in the CDR3. This CDR3 reads CASSYTEENTIYF. CDR3 sequence (DNA): TGTGCCAGCAGTTACACTGAAGAAAACACCATATATTTT.

The V call is TRBV5-1, the J call TRBJ1-3, with no clear D. The V end was cut by 2 bases, the J end by 0 bases, with 6 bases between. CDR1 is SGHRS and CDR2 is YFSETQ in the germline V gene. The CDR3 is 14 amino acids. The CDR3 protein is CASSLSYSGNTIYF. CDR3 in DNA: TGCGCCAGCAGCTTAAGCTACTCTGGAAACACCATATATTTT.

The chain employs TRBV28 and TRBJ1-5, with 7 bases fitting TRBD1. Germline CDR1 MDHEN, CDR2 SYDVKM. V dropped 6 bases and J dropped 3; count of bases not matched to a gene: 5. There are 14 residues in the CDR3. CDR3 residues: CASRGQRINQPQHF. The CDR3 coding sequence is TGTGCCAGCAGGGGACAGAGGATCAATCAGCCCCAGCATTTT.

This clone appeared a single time. The chain has TRBV7-9 and TRBJ1-2; D unclear. Germline V lookup: CDR1 SEHNR, CDR2 FQNEAQ (reference sequence). The CDR3 has 12 residues. The germline V and J ends were trimmed by 1 base and 8 bases, with 8 bases remaining between them. The CDR3 sequence is CASSLELRGYTF. The CDR3 region has the DNA TGTGCCAGCAGCTTAGAATTGCGGGGCTACACCTTC.